The TCR beta chain described here comes from a study of blood T cell repertoires in COVID-19. The CDR3 extends over 16 amino acids. V lost 1 base to trimming and J lost 0 bases, with 10 bases between them. Germline CDR1 and CDR2: SGHTA and FQGNSA. The data were produced by immunoSEQ multiplex PCR, yet TCRdb's version contains in-frame clones alone and is incomplete. The table shows 35,000 to 50,000 clones, with around 86% occurring only once. Sequences were obtained from peripheral blood. V is TRBV7-2 and J is TRBJ1-3; D is undetermined. The origin of this receptor is a man in his 60s with active COVID-19. CDR3 loop: CASSLGPGSSGNTIYF. In DNA, the CDR3 is TGTGCCAGCAGCTTAGGCCCGGGTAGCTCTGGAAACACCATATATTTT.